The present T cell receptor beta chain was sequenced within a study of T cell responses to AZD1222 COVID-19 vaccine. Study-wide findings and caveats: The study identified only six AZD1222 recipients as seropositive at baseline. None of the repertoires were sampled until the peak T cell response had passed. Spike-specific TCR breadth and depth grew following two AZD1222 doses. Spike as a whole was targeted by vaccine-associated CD4 TCRs, dominant at 160-218 and 743-854.

CDR3 length: 13 residues. CDR1 and CDR2 from the germline V gene are SGDLS and YYNGEE. With 0 bases removed from V and 1 base from J, the gap between germline ends came to 5 bases. As regards this clone: Its antigen is currently unknown.

Generated by immunoSEQ multiplex PCR, the TCRdb table keeps only in-frame clones and is missing some. The sample has 100,000 to 150,000 clones, roughly nine tenths seen once. V usage is TRBV9 and J usage is TRBJ2-7, with D uncertain. The TCR comes from an adult in good health. The sequencing used peripheral blood, collected on day 0 of AZD1222 vaccination. The CDR3, as DNA: TGTGCCAGCAGCGTAGAAGGGTCCTACGAGCAGTACTTC. Residues: CASSVEGSYEQYF.